This passage covers 28 T cell receptor beta chains from one sample sequenced in a study of blood T cell repertoires in COVID-19. Clones were read by immunoSEQ multiplex PCR, and TCRdb kept only the in-frame ones, dropping some. Found here are 200,000 or so clones, about 90% of them singletons; the top ten hold under 3.5%. What was sequenced was peripheral blood. Every receptor here comes from a man in his thirties or forties with COVID-19, enrolled during active disease.

In this sample, this clone turned up once. V usage is TRBV5-1 and J usage is TRBJ1-1; perhaps TRBD1 as D (5 bases). The CDR3 has 14 residues. The germline V gene has CDR1 SGHRS and CDR2 YFSETQ. The V gene lost 0 bases and the J gene lost 1 base, with 7 bases spanning the gap. The CDR3 nucleotides read TGCGCCAGCAGCTTGGGACAGTGGAACACTGAAGCTTTCTTT. Translating it yields CASSLGQWNTEAFF.

The J gene is TRBJ1-5, the V gene TRBV7-2; 8 positions agree with TRBD1. The CDR3 is 14 amino acids. Germline CDR1 and CDR2: SGHTA and FQGNSA. V was clipped by 5 bases and J by 4 bases; unmatched bases: 4. The CDR3 nucleotides are TGTGCCAGCAGCCAAGGACAGGGTAATCAGCCCCAGCATTTT. Translation gives CASSQGQGNQPQHF.

This clone was seen a handful of times. The rearrangement uses TRBV25-1 and TRBJ1-1, with D unclear. From germline, CDR1 is MGHDK and CDR2 SYGVNS. The CDR3 covers 15 residues. V lost 0 bases to trimming and J lost 1 base, with 9 bases between them. DNA for the CDR3: TGTGCCAGCAGTGAATATACCTGGAGGAACACTGAAGCTTTCTTT. Residues: CASSEYTWRNTEAFF.

The chain combines TRBV29-1 with TRBJ1-2; TRBD1 is a possible D gene (6 bases). The germline V gene has CDR1 SQVTM and CDR2 ANQGSEA. V lost 7 bases, J lost 1 base, and 7 bases lay in between. This CDR3 comprises 11 residues. The CDR3 sequence is CSGTDNYGYTF. The CDR3 DNA reads TGCAGCGGGACAGATAACTATGGCTACACCTTC. The full variable domain, with the rest looked up from reference TRBV29-1 and TRBJ1-2, is SAVISQKPSRDICQRGTSLTIQCQVDSQVTMMFWYRQQPGQSLTLIATANQGSEATYESGFVIDKFPISRPNLTFSTLTVSNMSPEDSSIYLCSGTDNYGYTFGSGTRLTVV.

The chain links TRBV6-5 to TRBJ2-7; 11 bases are shared with TRBD1. After removal of 2 bases from V and 4 bases from J, the junction contained 4 bases not matched to a gene. The germline CDR1 and CDR2 sequences are MNHEY and SVGAGI. The CDR3 contains 15 residues. The CDR3 region is CASSYGDRGFYEQYF. The CDR3 bases are TGTGCCAGCAGTTACGGGGACAGGGGGTTTTACGAGCAGTACTTC.

The rearrangement links TRBV6-5 to TRBJ2-7; a weak D match, TRBD2 (6 bases). Germline assignment: CDR1 MNHEY and CDR2 SVGAGI. The germline V and J ends were trimmed by 7 bases and 0 bases, with 16 bases remaining between them. CDR3 length: 15 amino acids. The CDR3 here is CASTSLADSSYEQYF. The CDR3 coding sequence is TGTGCCAGCACCTCTTTAGCGGATAGCTCCTACGAGCAGTACTTC.

The chain joins TRBV9 to TRBJ1-1; D remains ambiguous. Germline CDR1 is SGDLS and CDR2 is YYNGEE. V lost 3 bases and J lost 4, with 10 bases in between. There are 13 residues in the CDR3. The CDR3 nucleotides are TGTGCCAGCAGCGCAGAGAGGAGCACTGAAGCTTTCTTT. Translating gives CASSAERSTEAFF. Full variable domain (outside the CDR3, taken from reference TRBV9 and TRBJ1-1): DSGVTQTPKHLITATGQRVTLRCSPRSGDLSVYWYQQSLDQGLQFLIQYYNGEERAKGNILERFSAQQFPDLHSELNLSSLELGDSALYFCASSAERSTEAFFGQGTRLTVV.

The chain carries TRBV3-1 (or the pseudogene TRBV3-2) and TRBJ2-2, with TRBD2 matching 8 bases. The CDR3 sequence is 15 residues long. The junction had 2 bases not matched to a gene; V was cut back by 0 bases and J by 5 bases. Per the germline V gene, CDR1 is LGHDT and CDR2 is YNNKEL (reference sequence). Here the CDR3 DNA reads TGTGCCAGCAGCCAAGAGGGGACTAGGACCGGGGAGCTGTTTTTT. It specifies CASSQEGTRTGELFF.

The chain joins TRBV5-5 to TRBJ2-7; 11 positions agree with TRBD1. Germline CDR1 SGHKS, CDR2 YYEKEE (reference sequence). The CDR3 consists of 17 residues. V lost 5 bases, J lost 4 bases, and 14 bases stayed unmatched. The CDR3 DNA follows: TGTGCCAGCAGTGTCATCCCATGGGACAGGGGGAGTTACGAGCAGTACTTC. Its translation: CASSVIPWDRGSYEQYF. The full variable domain, in which reference TRBV5-5 and TRBJ2-7 provide the parts outside the CDR3, is DAGVTQSPTHLIKTRGQQVTLRCSPISGHKSVSWYQQVLGQGPQFIFQYYEKEERGRGNFPDRFSARQFPNYSSELNVNALLLGDSALYLCASSVIPWDRGSYEQYFGPGTRLTVT.

This chain links TRBV7-2 with TRBJ2-7, with TRBD1 matching 8 bases. J gave up 3 bases and V 5 bases, and 9 bases lay outside the gene matches. The CDR3 sequence is 15 residues long. Germline V gives CDR1 SGHTA, CDR2 FQGNSA. CDR3: CASSPTGGRFYEQYF. CDR3 DNA sequence: TGTGCCAGCAGCCCCACAGGGGGACGTTTCTACGAGCAGTACTTC.

The gene calls are TRBV7-8 and TRBJ2-5; 7 bases map to TRBD1. The CDR3 is 17 residues long. J gave up 4 bases and V 4 bases, and 15 bases lay outside the gene matches. Germline V gives CDR1 SGHVS, CDR2 FQNEAQ. The CDR3 DNA reads TGTGCCAGCAGCTCCAATTATAGAACGACAGGGCGAGAGACCCAGTACTTC. Protein sequence: CASSSNYRTTGRETQYF.

CDR3 residues: CASSLTAGRRAVGNQPQHF. CDR3 DNA: TGTGCCAGCAGTTTAACGGCAGGGCGTAGAGCTGTCGGCAATCAGCCCCAGCATTTT. This chain joins TRBV28 and TRBJ1-5, with a weak D call TRBD1 (5 bases). Trimming took off 2 bases at V and 2 bases at J, with 22 bases between the two ends. Germline V CDR1 and CDR2: MDHEN, SYDVKM. This CDR3 comprises 19 residues.

The chain carries TRBV4-1 and TRBJ2-7, with TRBD1 matching over 12 bases. V lost 4 bases to trimming and J lost 7 bases; unmatched junction nucleotides: 26. The germline V gene encodes CDR1 MGHRA and CDR2 YSYEKL. CDR3 length: 21 residues. CDR3 coding DNA: TGCGCCAGCAGCCTAAATGACCTGTTTCGAACCGGGACAGGGGGCCTAGAAGAGCAGTACTTC. Residues: CASSLNDLFRTGTGGLEEQYF.

The rearrangement joins TRBV18 to TRBJ2-7; 9 nucleotides align to TRBD1. CDR3 length equals 13 residues. V lost 6 bases to trimming and J lost 5 bases; unmatched junction nucleotides: 5. Germline CDR1 KGHSH, CDR2 LQKENI. CDR3 sequence: CASSPGTGNEQYF. For the CDR3, the DNA is TGTGCCAGCTCGCCAGGGACAGGGAACGAGCAGTACTTC. Looking up the rest from reference TRBV18 and TRBJ2-7 gives the full variable domain: NAGVMQNPRHLVRRRGQEARLRCSPMKGHSHVYWYRQLPEEGLKFMVYLQKENIIDESGMPKERFSAEFPKEGPSILRIQQVVRGDSAAYFCASSPGTGNEQYFGPGTRLTVT.

The chain uses TRBV4-3 and TRBJ1-2, with a weak D call TRBD1 (6 bases). From germline, CDR1 is LGHNA and CDR2 YSLEER. The CDR3 runs 14 residues. The V end was cut by 1 base, the J end by 7 bases, with 13 bases between. The CDR3 reads CASSQALGAPGYTF. CDR3 in DNA: TGCGCCAGCAGCCAAGCCCTGGGGGCGCCTGGCTACACCTTC.

The rearrangement uses TRBV28 and TRBJ1-5, with unresolved D. From germline, CDR1 is MDHEN and CDR2 SYDVKM. V was pared by 6 bases and J by 0 bases, with 6 bases between. The CDR3 extends over 13 amino acids. The CDR3 is CASRPTSNQPQHF. The CDR3 nucleotides are TGTGCCAGCAGGCCTACTAGCAATCAGCCCCAGCATTTT.

The chain joins TRBV28 to TRBJ2-7, with 10 nucleotides matching TRBD2. The CDR3 runs 21 residues. Trimming removed 6 bases from V and 0 bases from J; junction bases left unmatched: 23. Germline CDR1 reads MDHEN; CDR2 reads SYDVKM. CDR3 amino acids: CASSCGRVKGTSDSFSYEQYF. The CDR3 DNA sequence: TGTGCCAGCAGCTGCGGGCGCGTAAAAGGGACTAGCGACTCCTTCTCCTACGAGCAGTACTTC.

The CDR3 DNA reads TGCGCCAGCAGCCTGGGGGACAGGGAAGAAAAACTGTTTTTT. Amino acids: CASSLGDREEKLFF. The V gene is TRBV5-1, the J gene TRBJ1-4; TRBD1 agrees at 9 bases. Trimming removed 4 bases from V and 8 bases from J; junction bases left unmatched: 6. The germline V gene has CDR1 SGHRS and CDR2 YFSETQ. This CDR3 is built from 14 residues.

The genes are TRBV9 and TRBJ1-2; the match to TRBD1 covers 7 bases. This CDR3 is 18 amino acids long. Per germline, CDR1 SGDLS and CDR2 YYNGEE. J gave up 1 base and V 4 bases, and 16 bases lay outside the gene matches. CDR3 loop: CASSPARGRDRFNYGYTF. CDR3 in DNA: TGTGCCAGCAGCCCCGCCAGAGGAAGGGACAGATTTAACTATGGCTACACCTTC. The entire variable domain, with the rest obtained from reference TRBV9 and TRBJ1-2, is as follows: DSGVTQTPKHLITATGQRVTLRCSPRSGDLSVYWYQQSLDQGLQFLIQYYNGEERAKGNILERFSAQQFPDLHSELNLSSLELGDSALYFCASSPARGRDRFNYGYTFGSGTRLTVV.

V usage is TRBV6-1 and J usage is TRBJ2-7; TRBD1 agrees at 10 bases. The germline CDR1 and CDR2 sequences are MNHNS and SASEGT. The CDR3 has 20 residues. V lost 0 bases, J lost 3 bases, and 17 bases stayed unmatched. CDR3 nucleotides: TGTGCCAGCAGTGAAGCGCTGGGACAGGGGCTTCTCGGGAACTACTACGAGCAGTACTTC. Protein: CASSEALGQGLLGNYYEQYF.

The chain employs TRBV7-2 and TRBJ2-7, with unresolved D. Germline loops: CDR1 SGHTA, CDR2 FQGNSA. Trimming removed 3 bases at V and 0 bases at J, with 9 bases between. CDR3 length equals 14 residues. CDR3 DNA sequence: TGTGCCAGCAGCTTTAGTAGGAGCTCCTACGAGCAGTACTTC. Protein: CASSFSRSSYEQYF. Full variable domain (missing parts from reference TRBV7-2 and TRBJ2-7): GAGVSQSPSNKVTEKGKDVELRCDPISGHTALYWYRQSLGQGLEFLIYFQGNSAPDKSGLPSDRFSAERTGGSVSTLTIQRTQQEDSAVYLCASSFSRSSYEQYFGPGTRLTVT.

The chain is built from TRBV3-1 (or the pseudogene TRBV3-2) and TRBJ1-2, with D maybe TRBD1 (5 bases). The germline CDR1 and CDR2 sequences are LGHDT and YNNKEL (reference sequence). V dropped 0 bases and J dropped 7 bases, with 12 bases sitting between them. CDR3 length: 14 residues. CDR3 DNA: TGTGCCAGCAGCCAAGATTACGGAGGGGTTGGCTACACCTTC. Translated: CASSQDYGGVGYTF.

The genes are TRBV28 and TRBJ1-2; 7 positions match TRBD1. The length of the CDR3 is 16 residues. Germline V gives CDR1 MDHEN, CDR2 SYDVKM. V lost 2 bases, J lost 3 bases, and 9 bases stayed unmatched. The CDR3 region is CASSLGGTASHYGYTF. The CDR3 DNA is TGTGCCAGCAGTTTAGGCGGGACAGCGAGCCACTATGGCTACACCTTC.

The chain recombines TRBV14 with TRBJ1-6; maybe TRBD1 (5 bases). V gave up 0 bases and J gave up 7 bases, with 13 bases separating them. Germline CDR1 reads SGHDN; CDR2 reads FVKESK. The CDR3 loop spans 16 amino acids. The CDR3 loop is CASSQDRSRANSPLHF. Written as DNA, the CDR3 is TGTGCCAGCAGCCAAGACAGGAGCAGGGCGAATTCACCCCTCCACTTT.

The rearrangement joins TRBV18 to TRBJ2-5, with D perhaps TRBD1 (5 bases). The germline gives CDR1 KGHSH, CDR2 LQKENI. V shed 8 bases and J shed 2 bases, with 12 bases lying between them. This CDR3 comprises 13 residues. The CDR3 region has the DNA TGTGCCAGCCGGAAACAGGTACAAGAGACCCAGTACTTC. This sequence encodes CASRKQVQETQYF.

V and J are TRBV27 and TRBJ2-2; perhaps TRBD2 as D (5 bases). Germline CDR1 and CDR2: MNHEY and SMNVEV (reference sequence). Trimming left V 6 bases short and J 4 bases short, with 9 bases between. This CDR3 comprises 13 residues. As DNA, the CDR3 is TGTGCCAGCAGCCCGGGATTCACCGGGGAGCTGTTTTTT. Protein product: CASSPGFTGELFF.

The chain recombines TRBV10-3 with TRBJ2-1; D remains unclear. V lost 3 bases and J 0 bases, leaving 12 bases between the germline ends. The CDR3 consists of 16 residues. The germline gives CDR1 ENHRY, CDR2 SYGVKD. The CDR3 loop reads CAISDDVQVSYNEQFF. CDR3 DNA: TGTGCCATCAGTGATGATGTGCAGGTCTCCTACAATGAGCAGTTCTTC.

The chain employs TRBV28 and TRBJ1-1; 8 bases are a match to TRBD1. Germline loops: CDR1 MDHEN, CDR2 SYDVKM. This CDR3 is built from 13 residues. The junction had 7 bases not matched to a gene; V was cut back by 5 bases and J by 8 bases. CDR3 residues: CASSQGAPTEAFF. CDR3 nucleotides: TGTGCCAGCAGTCAGGGGGCGCCTACGGAAGCTTTCTTT.